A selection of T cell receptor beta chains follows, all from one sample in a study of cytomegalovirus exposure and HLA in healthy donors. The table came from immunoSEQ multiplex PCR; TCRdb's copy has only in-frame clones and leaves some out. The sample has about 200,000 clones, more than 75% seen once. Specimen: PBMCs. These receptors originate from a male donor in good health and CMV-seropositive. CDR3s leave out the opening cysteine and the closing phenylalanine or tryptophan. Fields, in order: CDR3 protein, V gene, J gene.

CDR3: ASRTGTGRYEQY
V: TRBV19
J: TRBJ2-7

CDR3: AISSAGNTIY
V: TRBV10-3
J: TRBJ1-3

CDR3: ASTYLVPSEAF
V: TRBV28
J: TRBJ1-1

CDR3: ASSFRLAGGNEQY
V: TRBV5-4
J: .

CDR3: ASSELRGETQY
V: TRBV6-4
J: TRBJ2-5

CDR3: ASNLRTSGATDTQY
V: TRBV7-9
J: TRBJ2-3

CDR3: ASSQSSGCEQY
V: TRBV23-1
J: TRBJ2-7

CDR3: ASKTGEEDTQY
V: TRBV7-8
J: TRBJ2-3

CDR3: ATQRQQGTEAF
V: TRBV10-2
J: TRBJ1-1

CDR3: ASSVAGGQGDEQY
V: TRBV9
J: TRBJ2-7

CDR3: ASNTRTSPDIQY
V: TRBV28
J: TRBJ2-4

CDR3: ASSLLAGALNEQF
V: TRBV11-3
J: TRBJ2-1

CDR3: ASSPQGTGQPQH
V: TRBV7-2
J: TRBJ1-5

CDR3: ATSDRGRPRELF
V: TRBV19
J: TRBJ2-2

CDR3: ASSIWAGGKSGNTIY
V: TRBV7-2
J: TRBJ1-3

CDR3: ASSLVTLGTDGYT
V: TRBV7-2
J: TRBJ1-2

CDR3: ASSLWAGPNEKLF
V: TRBV7-2
J: TRBJ1-4

CDR3: ASSQEVIKPTSGELF
V: TRBV4-3
J: TRBJ2-2

CDR3: ASSFWTELAKNIQY
V: TRBV7-2
J: TRBJ2-4

CDR3: ASSWDSYEQY
V: TRBV7-2
J: .

CDR3: ASSLSAAYNEQF
V: TRBV19
J: TRBJ2-1

CDR3: AGQSETRQTQY
V: TRBV2
J: TRBJ2-5

CDR3: ASSQEGGASEWNEQF
V: TRBV4-1
J: TRBJ2-1

CDR3: ASGTGGDETQY
V: TRBV5-6
J: TRBJ2-5

CDR3: ASSQDQGTGHNEKLF
V: TRBV4-3
J: TRBJ1-4

CDR3: ASSPGTGAYEQY
V: TRBV7-6
J: TRBJ2-7

CDR3: ASSLEHFQETQY
V: TRBV7-8
J: TRBJ2-5

CDR3: ASSLQGAGEQY
V: TRBV7-2
J: TRBJ2-7

CDR3: ASRGTGVVAQY
V: TRBV7-2
J: TRBJ2-5

CDR3: ASRQPQGGEQY
V: TRBV6-1
J: TRBJ2-7

CDR3: ASPWTSGRAGGSTDTQY
V: TRBV19
J: TRBJ2-3

CDR3: ASIDNLSNQPQH
V: TRBV2
J: TRBJ1-5

CDR3: ASSLKAGGEQY
V: TRBV7-3
J: TRBJ2-7

CDR3: ASSLERGSKLF
V: TRBV7-2
J: TRBJ1-4

CDR3: AWSVQGGQPQH
V: TRBV30
J: TRBJ1-5

CDR3: ASSLSGWGGRPLYTEAF
V: TRBV27
J: TRBJ1-1

CDR3: SSSNHSPRLAGALHEQF
V: TRBV7-9
J: TRBJ2-1